Reported below is one T cell receptor beta chain. Its antigen is not identified. These data come from a study of vaccination and CD4 T cells after COVID-19. Study in general: Overlapping SARS-CoV-2, HCoV-NL63, HCoV-OC43 and HCoV-229E spike peptides were used to stimulate cells.

Germline CDR1 is MGHDK and CDR2 is SYGVNS. Trimming took off 5 bases at V and 6 bases at J, with 10 bases between the two ends. The length of the CDR3 is 12 residues. Treatment meaning: roughly 10-day PBMC culture with coronavirus spike peptide pools or control peptides (ViraFEST assay). Oncomine TCR Beta short-read sequencing was applied to DNA from cultured CD4+ T cells. TCRdb re-derived calls from the PCR reads in MiXCR, one entry per CDR3 protein. The sample holds 7,000 to 8,500 distinct CDR3 sequences, roughly 65% seen once. This TCR derives from a human donor who had recovered from COVID-19. The chain uses TRBV25-1 and TRBJ2-5; no clear D. The sequencing input was CD4+ T cells from blood, cultured in vitro. The CDR3 coding sequence is TGTGCCAGCAGTTCATACCTCCAGACCCAGTACTTC. Its protein product is CASSSYLQTQYF. Full variable domain (outside the CDR3, taken from reference TRBV25-1 and TRBJ2-5): EADIYQTPRYLVIGTGKKITLECSQTMGHDKMYWYQQDPGMELHLIHYSYGVNSTEKGDLSSESTVSRIRTEHFPLTLESARPSHTSQYLCASSSYLQTQYFGPGTRLLVL.